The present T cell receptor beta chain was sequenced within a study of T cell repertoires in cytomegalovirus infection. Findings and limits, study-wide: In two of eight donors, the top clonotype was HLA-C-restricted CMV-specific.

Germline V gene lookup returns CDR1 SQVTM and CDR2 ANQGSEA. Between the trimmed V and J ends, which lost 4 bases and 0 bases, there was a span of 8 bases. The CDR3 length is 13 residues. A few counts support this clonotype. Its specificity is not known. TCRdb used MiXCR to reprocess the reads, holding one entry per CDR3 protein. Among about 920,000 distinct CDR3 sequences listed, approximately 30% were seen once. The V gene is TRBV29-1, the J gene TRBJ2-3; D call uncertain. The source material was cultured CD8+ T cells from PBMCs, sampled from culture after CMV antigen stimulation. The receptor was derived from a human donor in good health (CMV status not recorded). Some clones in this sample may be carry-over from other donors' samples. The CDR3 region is CSVVKASTDTQYF. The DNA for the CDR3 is TGCAGCGTTGTAAAAGCTAGCACAGATACGCAGTATTTT.